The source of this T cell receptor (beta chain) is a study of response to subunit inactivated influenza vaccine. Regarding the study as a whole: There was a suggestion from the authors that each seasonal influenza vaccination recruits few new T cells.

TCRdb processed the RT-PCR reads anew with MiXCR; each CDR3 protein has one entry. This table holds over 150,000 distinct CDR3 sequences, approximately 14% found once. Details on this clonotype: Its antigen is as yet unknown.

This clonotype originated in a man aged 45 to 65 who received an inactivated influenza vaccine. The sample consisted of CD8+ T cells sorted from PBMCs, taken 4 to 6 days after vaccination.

The CDR3 DNA sequence: TGTGCCACCAGCACGGACGGCTATGGCTACACCTTC. This codes for CATSTDGYGYTF. The chain has TRBV15 and TRBJ1-2; D is unclear. CDR3 size: 12 residues. The V and J ends lost 4 bases and 4 bases respectively, with 7 bases between them. CDR1 is LNHNV, CDR2 YYDKDF, per germline (reference sequence).